The next 19 T cell receptor beta chains were all read from a single sample in a study of T cell responses to AZD1222 COVID-19 vaccine. Profiled with immunoSEQ multiplex PCR; TCRdb holds only in-frame clones, not every one. The sample consists of more than 100,000 clones, roughly 91% of them appearing once. Source: peripheral blood, taken on day 0 of AZD1222 vaccination. These receptors were collected from an adult in good health.

The gene calls are TRBV18 and TRBJ2-7, with 7 bases lining up with TRBD1. Germline V gene lookup returns CDR1 KGHSH and CDR2 LQKENI. V shed 11 bases and J 2 bases; nucleotides not matched to a gene: 21. CDR3 length: 17 amino acids. This chain's CDR3 is CAVPLPKRDSITYEQYF. DNA of the CDR3: TGTGCCGTTCCTTTACCAAAACGGGACAGCATAACCTACGAGCAGTACTTC.

V and J are TRBV25-1 and TRBJ2-3; D is uncertain. The CDR3 sequence is 16 residues long. The V gene lost 3 bases and the J gene lost 0 bases, with 13 bases spanning the gap. Looked up from germline, CDR1 is MGHDK and CDR2 is SYGVNS. CDR3 nucleotide sequence: TGTGCCAGCAGTGACGGACGGACGACTAGCACAGATACGCAGTATTTT. Translated, it gives CASSDGRTTSTDTQYF.

The genes are TRBV4-3 and TRBJ2-3; TRBD1 might be the D (5 bases). The ends were cut back, 1 base at V and 6 bases at J, with 17 bases in the middle. CDR3 size: 16 residues. The germline gives CDR1 LGHNA, CDR2 YSLEER. The CDR3 spells CASSQGPAAGLDTQYF. DNA of the CDR3: TGCGCCAGCAGCCAAGGACCCGCGGCAGGGTTGGATACGCAGTATTTT.

This chain links TRBV6-1 with TRBJ1-5, with 7 bases that match TRBD1. J was trimmed by 5 bases and V by 3 bases; bases with no gene match: 4. The germline V gene has CDR1 MNHNS and CDR2 SASEGT. This CDR3 contains 14 residues. In DNA, the CDR3 is TGTGCCAGCAGTGAGGACAGGACCTATCAGCCCCAGCATTTT. Amino acid sequence: CASSEDRTYQPQHF.

The rearrangement links TRBV5-1 to TRBJ2-7, with D perhaps being TRBD1 or TRBD2 (5 bases each). Between the trimmed V and J ends, which lost 4 bases and 0 bases, there was a span of 11 bases. The CDR3 consists of 14 residues. CDR1 and CDR2 from the germline V gene are SGHRS and YFSETQ. The CDR3 loop is CASSKGPTSYEQYF. The CDR3 DNA reads TGCGCCAGCAGCAAGGGACCGACCTCCTACGAGCAGTACTTC.

V and J are TRBV6-5 and TRBJ2-7; 7 nucleotides align to TRBD1. After removal of 6 bases from V and 4 bases from J, the junction contained 12 bases not matched to a gene. The length of the CDR3 is 15 residues. Germline V lookup: CDR1 MNHEY, CDR2 SVGAGI. The CDR3 sequence is CASSHDRATGYEQYF. The CDR3 coding sequence is TGTGCCAGCAGCCACGACAGGGCGACGGGGTACGAGCAGTACTTC.

The chain has TRBV7-9 and TRBJ2-7, with D possibly TRBD2 on 5 matching bases. With 5 bases removed from V and 9 bases from J, the gap between germline ends came to 14 bases. Germline values: CDR1 SEHNR, CDR2 FQNEAQ (reference sequence). There are 12 residues in the CDR3. The CDR3 nucleotides read TGTGCCAGCAGCCGAGGAGGTGTTTGGCAGTACTTC. Translation gives CASSRGGVWQYF.

The J gene is TRBJ2-5, the V gene TRBV5-4; TRBD2 matches at 10 bases. V lost 0 bases and J lost 1; bases outside the gene matches: 3. The CDR3 is 16 residues long. CDR1 and CDR2 (germline): SGHNT, YYREEE (reference sequence). The CDR3 DNA follows: TGTGCCAGCAGCTTGGGGCTAGCGGGGGCCCAAGAGACCCAGTACTTC. It yields the protein CASSLGLAGAQETQYF.

The chain has TRBV27 and TRBJ2-1; D unresolved. The CDR3 length is 13 residues. Trimming left V 5 bases short and J 3 bases short, with 8 bases between. Germline assignment: CDR1 MNHEY and CDR2 SMNVEV (reference sequence). CDR3 sequence reads: CASSPTGYNEQFF. The CDR3, as DNA: TGTGCCAGCAGTCCGACGGGCTACAATGAGCAGTTCTTC.

The V gene is TRBV28, the J gene TRBJ1-2; possibly TRBD1 for D (6 bases). V lost 5 bases, J lost 4 bases, and 20 bases lay in between. The germline V gene encodes CDR1 MDHEN and CDR2 SYDVKM. CDR3 length: 16 amino acids. CDR3 DNA sequence: TGTGCCAGCAGTCTCGGGGGGACACGTTCCCTCTATGGCTACACCTTC. Amino acid sequence: CASSLGGTRSLYGYTF.

This chain uses TRBV10-2 with TRBJ2-3; D is undetermined. CDR1 WSHSY and CDR2 SAAADI come from the germline V gene. V shed 4 bases and J shed 2 bases, with 10 bases lying between them. This CDR3 is 14 amino acids long. The CDR3 DNA is TGCGCCAGCAGTGGTCAGCTAATCACAGATACGCAGTATTTT. It translates to CASSGQLITDTQYF.

The CDR3 sequence is CATSDQGQNYGYTF. In nucleotides, the CDR3 is TGTGCCACCAGTGACCAGGGACAGAACTATGGCTACACCTTC. V usage is TRBV24-1 and J usage is TRBJ1-2, with TRBD1 matching over 7 bases. Per germline, CDR1 KGHDR and CDR2 SFDVKD. The ends lost 4 bases at V and 2 bases at J; junction bases unmatched: 3. The CDR3 runs 14 residues.

The CDR3: CASRPGFPYGYTF. The CDR3 region has the DNA TGCGCCAGCAGGCCCGGGTTTCCCTATGGCTACACCTTC. This chain links TRBV5-1 with TRBJ1-2; D gene uncertain. This CDR3 contains 13 residues. V was trimmed by 5 bases and J by 4 bases, leaving 12 bases between them. The germline gives CDR1 SGHRS, CDR2 YFSETQ. The full variable domain, rest sourced from reference TRBV5-1 and TRBJ1-2, is KAGVTQTPRYLIKTRGQQVTLSCSPISGHRSVSWYQQTPGQGLQFLFEYFSETQRNKGNFPGRFSGRQFSNSRSEMNVSTLELGDSALYLCASRPGFPYGYTFGSGTRLTVV.

In this sample, this clone turned up once. The rearrangement links TRBV5-6 to TRBJ2-2, with D perhaps matching TRBD1 (5 bases). Trimming removed 1 base at V and 3 bases at J, with 13 bases between. There are 16 residues in the CDR3. Germline-derived CDR1 and CDR2 are SGHDT and YYEEEE. CDR3 DNA sequence: TGTGCCAGCAGCTTGAACACACAGGAGCACACCGGGGAGCTGTTTTTT. This encodes CASSLNTQEHTGELFF. The variable domain in full, with the rest retrieved from reference TRBV5-6 and TRBJ2-2, is DAGVTQSPTHLIKTRGQQVTLRCSPKSGHDTVSWYQQALGQGPQFIFQYYEEEERQRGNFPDRFSGHQFPNYSSELNVNALLLGDSALYLCASSLNTQEHTGELFFGEGSRLTVL.

This sequence joins TRBV7-8 and TRBJ1-6; D is ambiguous. Trimming removed 3 bases at V and 6 bases at J, with 3 bases between. Germline V gene data show CDR1 as SGHVS and CDR2 as FQNEAQ. The CDR3 runs 12 residues. CDR3 coding DNA: TGTGCCAGCAGCTTTAGTAATTCACCCCTCCACTTT. Translation: CASSFSNSPLHF.

The chain couples TRBV7-2 to TRBJ1-1, with D hard to call. Germline values: CDR1 SGHTA, CDR2 FQGNSA. CDR3 length: 14 residues. Trimming took 5 bases from V and 3 from J, leaving 13 bases between them. CDR3 sequence (DNA): TGTGCCAGCAGCCCGGACGTCGAGGACACTGAAGCTTTCTTT. Translated: CASSPDVEDTEAFF.

Written as DNA, the CDR3 is TGTGCCACCAGCAGTCTGGAGTGGCACGGCTACACCTTC. It translates to CATSSLEWHGYTF. The rearrangement uses TRBV15 and TRBJ1-2; no reliable D call. Looked up from germline, CDR1 is LNHNV and CDR2 is YYDKDF (reference sequence). V was cut by 3 bases and J by 8 bases, with 13 bases left in between. The CDR3 is 13 residues long.

This sequence joins TRBV28 and TRBJ1-2, with a weak D call TRBD1 (5 bases). CDR1 and CDR2 (germline): MDHEN, SYDVKM. V was shortened by 6 bases and J by 4 bases, with 9 bases between the two germline ends. CDR3 size: 12 residues. CDR3 amino acids: CASRGGGYGYTF. The CDR3 DNA follows: TGTGCCAGCAGGGGGGGAGGCTATGGCTACACCTTC.

This clone was picked up a small number of times. The sample holds other DNA sequences that translate to the same CDR3. The gene calls are TRBV5-4 and TRBJ2-2; possibly TRBD1 or TRBD2 for D (5 bases each). V was pared by 1 base and J by 5 bases, with 6 bases between. CDR1 is SGHNT and CDR2 is YYREEE in the germline V gene (reference sequence). The CDR3 has 13 amino acids. Written as DNA, the CDR3 is TGTGCCAGCAGCTTGTGGGGGACCGGGGAGCTGTTTTTT. This gives the protein CASSLWGTGELFF.